The next 6 T cell receptor beta chains were all read from a single sample in a study of cytomegalovirus exposure and HLA in healthy donors. Only in-frame clones appear in the TCRdb table, and some are missing; sequencing was by immunoSEQ multiplex PCR. Here the sample spans 55,000 to 80,000 clones, around 95% being singletons. Sequences were obtained from PBMCs. The source of these receptors is a man between 18 and 35 years old in good health and CMV-seronegative.

This chain uses TRBV29-1 with TRBJ1-3; weak D call: TRBD1 (5 bases). The germline CDR1 and CDR2 sequences are SQVTM and ANQGSEA. Deletions cut 6 bases from V and 0 bases from J, with 18 bases between. The CDR3 is 16 residues long. In DNA, the CDR3 is TGCAGCGTGGTGGATGACAGACCTCTCTCTGGAAACACCATATATTTT. Encoded protein: CSVVDDRPLSGNTIYF. Looking up the rest from reference TRBV29-1 and TRBJ1-3 gives the full variable domain: SAVISQKPSRDICQRGTSLTIQCQVDSQVTMMFWYRQQPGQSLTLIATANQGSEATYESGFVIDKFPISRPNLTFSTLTVSNMSPEDSSIYLCSVVDDRPLSGNTIYFGEGSWLTVV.

The V and J genes are TRBV2 and TRBJ2-1; TRBD2 matches 12 bases. Trimming at V came to 6 bases and at J to 7 bases, leaving 10 bases not matched to a gene. The CDR3 extends over 16 amino acids. Germline V CDR1 and CDR2: SNHLY, FYNNEI. In DNA form, the CDR3 reads TGTGCCAGCAGAACAAGGACTAGCGGGGTGAGGAATGAGCAGTTCTTC. Translated: CASRTRTSGVRNEQFF.

The chain employs TRBV18 and TRBJ2-7; D may be TRBD1 (5 bases). The germline CDR1 and CDR2 sequences are KGHSH and LQKENI. This CDR3 is 13 amino acids long. Trimming left V 6 bases short and J 0 bases short, with 9 bases between. The CDR3 loop is CASSPDISYEQYF. The CDR3 nucleotides are TGTGCCAGCTCCCCGGACATCTCCTACGAGCAGTACTTC.

This clone is labeled medium-sized (0.01 to 0.1%). V usage is TRBV4-3 and J usage is TRBJ1-6; TRBD1 agrees at 11 bases. Germline trimming cut 0 bases from V and 9 bases from J; bases unmatched to any gene: 4. Germline CDR1 and CDR2: LGHNA and YSLEER. This CDR3 region has 16 residues. The CDR3 reads CASSQDGGTGGSPLHF. The DNA for the CDR3 is TGCGCCAGCAGCCAAGATGGGGGGACAGGGGGTTCACCCCTCCACTTT.

The chain employs TRBV11-3 and TRBJ2-3; weak D call: TRBD2 (5 bases). Germline V lookup: CDR1 SGHNT, CDR2 YENEEA. V lost 2 bases and J lost 0, with 6 bases in between. The CDR3 extends over 14 amino acids. The CDR3 bases are TGTGCCAGCAGCTTAAGGAGGAGCACAGATACGCAGTATTTT. Translated, it gives CASSLRRSTDTQYF.

The rearrangement uses TRBV9 and TRBJ2-3; D is uncertain. The germline V gene has CDR1 SGDLS and CDR2 YYNGEE. This CDR3 has 16 residues. Between the trimmed V and J ends, which lost 3 bases and 0 bases, there was a span of 14 bases. The CDR3 protein is CASSGAPVISTDTQYF. CDR3 coding DNA: TGTGCCAGCAGCGGGGCACCAGTCATAAGCACAGATACGCAGTATTTT. Using reference TRBV9 and TRBJ2-3 for the parts outside the CDR3, the full variable domain is DSGVTQTPKHLITATGQRVTLRCSPRSGDLSVYWYQQSLDQGLQFLIQYYNGEERAKGNILERFSAQQFPDLHSELNLSSLELGDSALYFCASSGAPVISTDTQYFGPGTRLTVL.